This T cell receptor (beta chain) derives from a study of blood T cell repertoires in COVID-19. Study context: PBMCs, B-cell-depleted T cells, or T cells were the source of the cDNA or gDNA that made up the material.

V lost 4 bases and J 4 bases, leaving 13 bases between the germline ends. CDR3 size: 14 residues. Germline CDR1 reads SGHRS; CDR2 reads YFSETQ. In the study's own analysis: The authors estimated nucleated cell counts from reference gene primer amplification. Profiling relied on immunoSEQ multiplex PCR, and the TCRdb table lists in-frame clones only, not all of them. That table gives V, J and clone size, and the DNA gave D and trimming. The table includes roughly 150,000 clones, around four fifths detected once. Sequencing input: peripheral blood. This clonotype originated in a woman of 80 years or more with acute or convalescent COVID-19. This chain uses TRBV5-1 with TRBJ2-3; D is perhaps TRBD1 (6 bases). The CDR3 DNA is TGCGCCAGCAGCCCCACCACAGGGTCAGATACGCAGTATTTT. Its translation: CASSPTTGSDTQYF. The entire variable domain, with the rest obtained from reference TRBV5-1 and TRBJ2-3, is as follows: KAGVTQTPRYLIKTRGQQVTLSCSPISGHRSVSWYQQTPGQGLQFLFEYFSETQRNKGNFPGRFSGRQFSNSRSEMNVSTLELGDSALYLCASSPTTGSDTQYFGPGTRLTVL.